Below are 8 T cell receptor beta chains sequenced from a single sample in a study of blood T cells in healthy people across ages. Next came a second PCR, run for roughly 6 to 11 cycles, which used a sample-barcoded 5' primer along with a J-beta primer mix. In TCRdb, the 5' RACE reads were re-called with MiXCR into one record per CDR3 protein. The sample consists of approximately 1.5 million distinct CDR3 sequences, approximately 43% of them appearing once. The sequenced sample consisted of blood. Receptors originate from a young woman in good health.

The rearrangement joins TRBV4-2 to TRBJ2-1; D gene uncertain. Trimming stripped 0 bases from V and 0 bases from J, with 12 bases between. Looked up from germline, CDR1 is LGHNA and CDR2 is YNFKEQ. This CDR3 spans 17 amino acids. CDR3: CASSQEPAQSSYNEQFF. The CDR3 DNA reads as TGTGCCAGCAGCCAAGAGCCAGCCCAGAGCTCCTACAATGAGCAGTTCTTC.

This clonotype was counted between two and nine times. The chain carries TRBV7-9 and TRBJ2-7; D might be TRBD1 (5 bases). CDR1 SEHNR and CDR2 FQNEAQ come from the germline V gene (reference sequence). Trimming took 1 base from V and 3 from J, leaving 13 bases between them. This CDR3 region has 15 residues. CDR3 nucleotides: TGTGCCAGCAGCTTAGAACGGACAATCTTCTACGAGCAGTACTTC. Translated, it gives CASSLERTIFYEQYF. Filled out from reference TRBV7-9 and TRBJ2-7, the complete variable domain reads DTGVSQNPRHKITKRGQNVTFRCDPISEHNRLYWYRQTLGQGPEFLTYFQNEAQLEKSRLLSDRFSAERPKGSFSTLEIQRTEQGDSAMYLCASSLERTIFYEQYFGPGTRLTVT.

This clonotype was counted only a few times. The chain couples TRBV29-1 to TRBJ2-5; 7 nucleotides agree with TRBD1. The CDR3 runs 13 residues. Trimming took 3 bases from V and 2 from J; bases not matched to a gene: 3. CDR1 and CDR2 from the germline V gene are SQVTM and ANQGSEA. The CDR3 sequence: CSVETGQQETQYF. The CDR3 DNA reads TGCAGCGTTGAGACGGGACAGCAAGAGACCCAGTACTTC.

V usage is TRBV3-1 and J usage is TRBJ2-1, with 10 bases matching TRBD2. Germline CDR1 is LGHDT and CDR2 is YNNKEL (reference sequence). This CDR3 region has 16 residues. V lost 6 bases to trimming and J lost 4 bases; unmatched junction nucleotides: 9. The CDR3 region is CASSHGLAVRYNEQFF. CDR3 DNA sequence: TGTGCCAGCAGTCACGGACTAGCGGTTCGGTACAATGAGCAGTTCTTC.

The chain is built from TRBV4-1 and TRBJ2-2; D gene ambiguous. Germline values: CDR1 MGHRA, CDR2 YSYEKL. V was clipped by 0 bases and J by 6 bases, with 8 bases between them. The CDR3 loop spans 14 amino acids. This chain's CDR3 is CASSQDPHPGELFF. The CDR3 DNA sequence: TGCGCCAGCAGCCAAGATCCGCACCCCGGGGAGCTGTTTTTT.

V usage is TRBV27 and J usage is TRBJ2-3, with no clear D. From germline, CDR1 is MNHEY and CDR2 SMNVEV (reference sequence). V lost 7 bases to trimming and J lost 5 bases, with 13 bases between them. The CDR3 runs to 13 residues. CDR3 DNA: TGTGCCAGCAATGGGCTAGTCGGAGATACGCAGTATTTT. This sequence encodes CASNGLVGDTQYF.

The rearrangement links TRBV20-1 to TRBJ2-3; 8 bases agree with TRBD2. This CDR3 is 16 amino acids long. Germline V gene sequence: CDR1 DFQATT, CDR2 SNEGSKA (reference sequence). The V gene end was trimmed by 3 bases and the J gene end by 2 bases; junction bases not matched to a gene: 10. CDR3 sequence (DNA): TGCAGTGCTAGGGTTTTAGCGGGGAAAATCACAGATACGCAGTATTTT. Its translation is CSARVLAGKITDTQYF.

V gene TRBV12-3 or TRBV12-4 combines with J gene TRBJ2-3; D possibly matches TRBD1 or TRBD2 (6 bases each). Trimming took 9 bases from V and 3 from J, leaving 16 bases between them. The CDR3 is made up of 14 amino acids. The CDR3 loop reads CASRGGGGTDTQYF. CDR3 in DNA: TGTGCCAGTCGGGGCGGAGGGGGAACAGATACGCAGTATTTT.